The 23 T cell receptor beta chains below come from one sample, sequenced in a study of blood T cells in healthy people across ages. A second PCR, run for roughly 7 to 12 cycles, used a sample-barcoded 5' primer plus a J-beta primer mix. TCRdb independently ran MiXCR on the 5' RACE reads; one entry per CDR3 protein. The table shows roughly 500,000 distinct CDR3 sequences, with 27% occurring only once. Sequenced input: blood. Every receptor here comes from a woman aged 65 to 85 in good health.

The chain recombines TRBV5-1 with TRBJ1-1; 11 nucleotides line up with TRBD1. J was trimmed by 2 bases and V by 3 bases; bases with no gene match: 3. The V gene's germline CDR1 is SGHRS and CDR2 YFSETQ. This CDR3 is 15 amino acids long. The CDR3 loop reads CASSSGQGDNTEAFF. The CDR3 DNA follows: TGCGCCAGCAGCTCGGGACAGGGGGATAACACTGAAGCTTTCTTT.

The rearrangement joins TRBV6-6 to TRBJ1-3; possible D gene TRBD1, 5 bases. The germline gives CDR1 MNHNY, CDR2 SVGAGI (reference sequence). Between the trimmed V and J ends, which lost 2 bases and 2 bases, there was a span of 13 bases. This CDR3 has 16 amino acids. The CDR3 region is CASSYISGGTGNTIYF. The CDR3 nucleotides read TGTGCCAGCAGTTACATCTCGGGGGGAACTGGAAACACCATATATTTT.

This rearrangement joins TRBV11-1 to TRBJ1-1; TRBD1 matches 9 bases. Per the germline V gene, CDR1 is SGHAT and CDR2 is FQDESV (reference sequence). J lost 5 bases, V lost 5 bases, and 18 bases had no gene match. This CDR3 has 18 residues. CDR3 protein: CASSPVRGATGGLTEAFF. The CDR3 DNA reads as TGTGCCAGCAGCCCAGTCCGTGGGGCTACAGGGGGCCTAACTGAAGCTTTCTTT.

This chain joins TRBV14 and TRBJ2-1; 9 positions match TRBD2. Germline-derived CDR1 and CDR2 are SGHDN and FVKESK. The CDR3 loop spans 17 amino acids. V trimming: 3 bases; J trimming: 7 bases; junction bases outside the gene matches: 13. The CDR3 sequence is CASSHYGGRAGGNEQFF. CDR3 in DNA: TGTGCCAGCAGCCATTACGGCGGGAGGGCAGGAGGTAATGAGCAGTTCTTC.

This clonotype came up a few times. The rearrangement uses TRBV6-2 or TRBV6-3 and TRBJ2-7; D ambiguous. Germline assignment: CDR1 MNHEY and CDR2 SVGEGT. Trimming removed 5 bases at V and 12 bases at J, with 17 bases between. The CDR3 has 12 residues. In nucleotides, the CDR3 is TGTGCCAGCAGTAAGGTCGCCGAGGCCCGGTACTTC. It translates to CASSKVAEARYF.

This sequence joins TRBV5-1 and TRBJ1-4, with D perhaps TRBD1 (6 bases). Looked up from germline, CDR1 is SGHRS and CDR2 is YFSETQ. CDR3 length: 15 residues. V was cut by 7 bases and J by 1 base, with 14 bases left in between. This CDR3 is CASADSQGTNEKLFF. CDR3 coding DNA: TGCGCCAGCGCGGATTCACAGGGAACTAATGAAAAACTGTTTTTT. Supplemented by reference TRBV5-1 and TRBJ1-4, the full variable domain reads KAGVTQTPRYLIKTRGQQVTLSCSPISGHRSVSWYQQTPGQGLQFLFEYFSETQRNKGNFPGRFSGRQFSNSRSEMNVSTLELGDSALYLCASADSQGTNEKLFFGSGTQLSVL.

This clonotype was recorded a few times. The V and J genes are TRBV11-2 and TRBJ1-2; TRBD1 matches at 8 bases. Losses at the gene ends were 5 bases for V and 7 bases for J; bases not matched to a gene: 6. The CDR3 covers 13 residues. Per germline, CDR1 SGHAT and CDR2 FQNNGV. CDR3 in amino acids: CASSTQGDGGYTF. CDR3 coding DNA: TGTGCCAGCAGCACACAGGGGGACGGTGGCTACACCTTC. The variable domain in full, with the rest retrieved from reference TRBV11-2 and TRBJ1-2, is EAGVAQSPRYKIIEKRQSVAFWCNPISGHATLYWYQQILGQGPKLLIQFQNNGVVDDSQLPKDRFSAERLKGVDSTLKIQPAKLEDSAVYLCASSTQGDGGYTFGSGTRLTVV.

This clonotype was counted only a few times. V is TRBV7-2 and J is TRBJ1-2; D is uncertain. This CDR3 is 12 amino acids long. V was shortened by 5 bases and J by 12 bases, with 16 bases between the two germline ends. The V gene's germline CDR1 is SGHTA and CDR2 FQGNSA. CDR3 loop: CASSARLSYHTF. The CDR3, as DNA: TGTGCCAGCAGCGCCCGACTCTCGTACCACACCTTC.

The rearrangement joins TRBV9 to TRBJ1-2, with 7 bases matching TRBD1. V lost 6 bases and J lost 2; bases outside the gene matches: 10. This CDR3 has 15 residues. Germline V CDR1 and CDR2: SGDLS, YYNGEE. The CDR3 loop is CASTGALQGNYGYTF. DNA for the CDR3: TGTGCCAGCACCGGAGCCCTACAGGGGAACTATGGCTACACCTTC.

As for this clonotype: With a much larger clone just one base away, this may be a read error. The rearrangement joins TRBV5-6 to TRBJ1-2; D not resolved. This CDR3 region has 13 residues. Germline V gene lookup returns CDR1 SGHDT and CDR2 YYEEEE. CDR3 nucleotides: TGTGCCAGCAGCGCCGCTACCTTCTATGGCTCCACCTTC. It specifies CASSAATFYGSTF.

V and J are TRBV9 and TRBJ1-2, with 8 bases matching TRBD1. The length of the CDR3 is 15 residues. V shed 0 bases, J shed 8 bases, and the junction held 9 bases outside the gene matches. Looked up from germline, CDR1 is SGDLS and CDR2 is YYNGEE. CDR3 DNA: TGTGCCAGCAGCGTAGACGCAGGGGGCTCTCGGGGCTACACCTTC. Amino acids: CASSVDAGGSRGYTF.

In this sample, this clonotype turned up a few times. J is TRBJ2-7 and V is TRBV5-5, with unresolved D. The J call may be faulty, since TRBJ2-5 better matches the DNA end. Germline CDR1 SGHKS, CDR2 YYEKEE (reference sequence). The CDR3 has 14 residues. The CDR3 reads CASSLGISQETQYF. The CDR3 DNA reads TGTGCCAGCAGCTTGGGTATCAGCCAAGAGACCCAGTACTTC.

The chain has TRBV5-8 and TRBJ2-5, with a possible D match to TRBD1 (6 bases). This CDR3 is 16 amino acids long. Deletions cut 4 bases from V and 5 bases from J, with 21 bases between. The germline V gene encodes CDR1 SGHTS and CDR2 YDEGEE. The CDR3 DNA reads as TGTGCCAGCAGCCCTACCACTTACAGGGTCTGGGAGACCCAGTACTTC. Protein product: CASSPTTYRVWETQYF.

This clonotype was seen more than once but under ten times. The chain has TRBV6-6 and TRBJ1-1; the D is unclear. Deletions cut 2 bases from V and 1 base from J, with 5 bases between. This CDR3 has 13 amino acids. Germline CDR1 reads MNHNY; CDR2 reads SVGAGI (reference sequence). CDR3 loop: CASSYEGNTEAFF. For the CDR3, the DNA is TGTGCCAGCAGTTACGAGGGGAACACTGAAGCTTTCTTT.

This clonotype occurred a few times. The chain joins TRBV7-2 to TRBJ2-4, with D unresolved. V lost 5 bases and J lost 1, with 15 bases in between. From germline, CDR1 is SGHTA and CDR2 FQGNSA. The CDR3 is 16 residues long. The CDR3 loop is CASSPQSGGAKNIQYF. CDR3 DNA: TGTGCCAGCAGCCCCCAGTCGGGTGGGGCCAAAAACATTCAGTACTTC.

Note on this clonotype: Relative to the germline gene, one junction end is altered; a read error may explain this. This chain joins TRBV5-5 and TRBJ1-3; no clear D. CDR1 is SGHKS, CDR2 YYEKEE, per germline (reference sequence). The CDR3 consists of 16 residues. The chain's CDR3 is CARAGRVHHSGNTTYF. The CDR3 coding sequence is TGTGCCAGGGCAGGAAGGGTGCACCACTCTGGAAACACCACATATTTT.

The chain couples TRBV4-2 to TRBJ2-1, with D hard to call. The CDR3 consists of 16 residues. Trimming took 0 bases from V and 5 from J, leaving 14 bases between them. Germline V lookup: CDR1 LGHNA, CDR2 YNFKEQ. The DNA of the CDR3 is TGTGCCAGCAGCCAAGAACCGGGTCCCCTAAACAATGAGCAGTTCTTC. It encodes CASSQEPGPLNNEQFF.

The chain combines TRBV7-2 with TRBJ1-2, with TRBD1 identical over 11 bases. CDR3 length: 15 residues. Per germline, CDR1 SGHTA and CDR2 FQGNSA. V lost 5 bases, J lost 4 bases, and 6 bases stayed unmatched. The CDR3: CASSPDRGRAYGYTF. CDR3 DNA sequence: TGTGCCAGCAGCCCGGACAGGGGGCGCGCCTATGGCTACACCTTC.

This clonotype was seen a handful of times. The rearrangement joins TRBV14 to TRBJ1-1; 7 bases are shared with TRBD1. The V gene's germline CDR1 is SGHDN and CDR2 FVKESK. J was trimmed by 4 bases and V by 0 bases; bases with no gene match: 5. The CDR3 covers 15 residues. CDR3 loop: CASSQDRAGGTEAFF. DNA of the CDR3: TGTGCCAGCAGCCAAGATCGGGCAGGGGGCACTGAAGCTTTCTTT. The whole variable domain, filled in from reference TRBV14 and TRBJ1-1, reads EAGVTQFPSHSVIEKGQTVTLRCDPISGHDNLYWYRRVMGKEIKFLLHFVKESKQDESGMPNNRFLAERTGGTYSTLKVQPAELEDSGVYFCASSQDRAGGTEAFFGQGTRLTVV.

The chain couples TRBV2 to TRBJ2-3; unclear D gene. Deletions cut 11 bases from V and 0 bases from J, with 9 bases between. This CDR3 contains 12 residues. Looked up from germline, CDR1 is SNHLY and CDR2 is FYNNEI. CDR3 residues: CADLGSTDTQYF. In nucleotides, the CDR3 is TGTGCCGACCTGGGAAGCACAGATACGCAGTATTTT.

The chain uses TRBV5-5 and TRBJ1-2; no definite D call. The CDR3 runs 17 residues. Germline V gene data show CDR1 as SGHKS and CDR2 as YYEKEE (reference sequence). Trimming stripped 0 bases from V and 5 bases from J, with 20 bases between. DNA of the CDR3: TGTGCCAGCAGCTTGGGCCCCGGGGAGGTTGGAATTTATGGCTACACCTTC. It is translated as CASSLGPGEVGIYGYTF. The variable domain in full, with the rest retrieved from reference TRBV5-5 and TRBJ1-2, is DAGVTQSPTHLIKTRGQQVTLRCSPISGHKSVSWYQQVLGQGPQFIFQYYEKEERGRGNFPDRFSARQFPNYSSELNVNALLLGDSALYLCASSLGPGEVGIYGYTFGSGTRLTVV.

The chain's CDR3 is CASSQDKEGNEQFF. CDR3 in DNA: TGTGCCAGCAGCCAAGATAAGGAGGGAAATGAGCAGTTCTTC. The rearrangement uses TRBV4-2 and TRBJ2-1, with D maybe TRBD2 (6 bases). With 0 bases removed from V and 7 bases from J, the gap between germline ends came to 10 bases. CDR1 and CDR2 from the germline V gene are LGHNA and YNFKEQ. This CDR3 is built from 14 residues.

This chain uses TRBV12-3 or TRBV12-4 with TRBJ2-7; TRBD1 aligns across 9 bases. J gave up 5 bases and V 11 bases, and 13 bases lay outside the gene matches. There are 14 residues in the CDR3. DNA of the CDR3: TGTGCCTCAACCCCGGGACAGGGTATCCACGAGCAGTACTTC. The encoded protein is CASTPGQGIHEQYF.